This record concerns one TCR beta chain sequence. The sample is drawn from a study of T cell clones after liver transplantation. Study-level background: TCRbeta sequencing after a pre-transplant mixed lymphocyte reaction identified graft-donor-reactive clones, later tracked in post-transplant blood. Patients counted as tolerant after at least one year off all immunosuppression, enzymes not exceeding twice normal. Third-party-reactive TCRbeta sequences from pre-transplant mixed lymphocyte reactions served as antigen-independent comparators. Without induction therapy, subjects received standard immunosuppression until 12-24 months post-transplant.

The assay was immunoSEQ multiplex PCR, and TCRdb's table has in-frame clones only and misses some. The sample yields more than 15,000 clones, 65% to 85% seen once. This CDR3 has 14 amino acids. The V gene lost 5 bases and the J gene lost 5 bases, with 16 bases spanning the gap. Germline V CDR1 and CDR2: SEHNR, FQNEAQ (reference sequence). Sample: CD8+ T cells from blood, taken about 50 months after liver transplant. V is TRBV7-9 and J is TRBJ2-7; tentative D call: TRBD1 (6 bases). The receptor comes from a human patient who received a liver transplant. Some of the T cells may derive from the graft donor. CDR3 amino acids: CASSPPGQPHEQYF. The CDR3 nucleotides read TGTGCCAGCAGCCCCCCCGGACAGCCCCACGAGCAGTACTTC.